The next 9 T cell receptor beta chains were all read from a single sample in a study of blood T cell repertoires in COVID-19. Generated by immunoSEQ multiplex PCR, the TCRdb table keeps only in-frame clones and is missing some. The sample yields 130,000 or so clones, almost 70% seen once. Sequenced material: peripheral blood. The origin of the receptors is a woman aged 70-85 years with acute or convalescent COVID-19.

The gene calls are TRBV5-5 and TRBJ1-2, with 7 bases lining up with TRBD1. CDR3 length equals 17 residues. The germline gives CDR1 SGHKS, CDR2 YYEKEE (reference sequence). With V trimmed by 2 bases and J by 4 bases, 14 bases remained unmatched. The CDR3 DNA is TGTGCCAGCAGCTTCAAACCGGGACAGTCTTGGGGCTATGGCTACACCTTC. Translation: CASSFKPGQSWGYGYTF.

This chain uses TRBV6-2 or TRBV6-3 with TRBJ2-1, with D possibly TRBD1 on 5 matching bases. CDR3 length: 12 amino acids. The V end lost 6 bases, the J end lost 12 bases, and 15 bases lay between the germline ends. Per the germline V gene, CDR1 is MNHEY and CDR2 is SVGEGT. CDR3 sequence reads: CASSSQGIAQFF. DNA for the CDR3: TGTGCCAGCAGCTCGCAGGGTATTGCGCAGTTCTTC.

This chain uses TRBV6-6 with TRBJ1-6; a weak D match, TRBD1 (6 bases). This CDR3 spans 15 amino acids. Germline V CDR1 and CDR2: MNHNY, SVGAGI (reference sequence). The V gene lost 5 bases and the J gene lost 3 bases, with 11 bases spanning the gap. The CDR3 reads CASSTRQVYNSPLHF. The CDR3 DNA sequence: TGTGCCAGCAGTACGAGACAGGTCTATAATTCACCCCTCCACTTT.

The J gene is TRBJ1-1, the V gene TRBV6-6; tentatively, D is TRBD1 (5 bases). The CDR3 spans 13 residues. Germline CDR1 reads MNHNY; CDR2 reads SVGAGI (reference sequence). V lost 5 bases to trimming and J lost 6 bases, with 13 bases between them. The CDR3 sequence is CASSRSRVSEAFF. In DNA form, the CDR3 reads TGTGCCAGCAGTCGATCCAGGGTGTCTGAAGCTTTCTTT.

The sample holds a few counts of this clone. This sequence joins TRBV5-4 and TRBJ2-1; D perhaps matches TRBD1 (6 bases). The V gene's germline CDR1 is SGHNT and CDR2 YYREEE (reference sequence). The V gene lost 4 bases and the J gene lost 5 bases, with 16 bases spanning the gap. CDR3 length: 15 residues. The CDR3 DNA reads TGTGCCAGCAGCCCACAGGGACCGATAAACAATGAGCAGTTCTTC. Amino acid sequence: CASSPQGPINNEQFF.

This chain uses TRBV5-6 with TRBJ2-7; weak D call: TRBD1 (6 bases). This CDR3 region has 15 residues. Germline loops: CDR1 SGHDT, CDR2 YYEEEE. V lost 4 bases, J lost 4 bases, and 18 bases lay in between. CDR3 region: CASSRRGGFVYEQYF. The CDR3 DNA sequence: TGTGCCAGCAGCCGGCGAGGGGGATTCGTGTACGAGCAGTACTTC.

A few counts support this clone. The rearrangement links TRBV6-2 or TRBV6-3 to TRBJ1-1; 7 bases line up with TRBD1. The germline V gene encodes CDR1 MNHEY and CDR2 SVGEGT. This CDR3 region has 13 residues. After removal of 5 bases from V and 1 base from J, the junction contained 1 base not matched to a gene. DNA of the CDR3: TGTGCCAGCAGTCGACAGGGGAACACTGAAGCTTTCTTT. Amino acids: CASSRQGNTEAFF.

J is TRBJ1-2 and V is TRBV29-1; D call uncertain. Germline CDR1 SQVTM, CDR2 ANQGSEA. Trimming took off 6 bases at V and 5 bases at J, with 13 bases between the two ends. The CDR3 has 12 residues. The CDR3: CSVERTGYGYTF. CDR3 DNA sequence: TGCAGCGTCGAACGGACGGGATATGGCTACACCTTC.

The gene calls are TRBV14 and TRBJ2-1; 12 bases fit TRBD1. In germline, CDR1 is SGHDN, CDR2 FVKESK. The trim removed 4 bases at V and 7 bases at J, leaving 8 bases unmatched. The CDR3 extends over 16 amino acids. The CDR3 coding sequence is TGTGCCAGCAGCCTTTCCGGGACAGGGGGCTTTAATGAGCAGTTCTTC. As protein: CASSLSGTGGFNEQFF.